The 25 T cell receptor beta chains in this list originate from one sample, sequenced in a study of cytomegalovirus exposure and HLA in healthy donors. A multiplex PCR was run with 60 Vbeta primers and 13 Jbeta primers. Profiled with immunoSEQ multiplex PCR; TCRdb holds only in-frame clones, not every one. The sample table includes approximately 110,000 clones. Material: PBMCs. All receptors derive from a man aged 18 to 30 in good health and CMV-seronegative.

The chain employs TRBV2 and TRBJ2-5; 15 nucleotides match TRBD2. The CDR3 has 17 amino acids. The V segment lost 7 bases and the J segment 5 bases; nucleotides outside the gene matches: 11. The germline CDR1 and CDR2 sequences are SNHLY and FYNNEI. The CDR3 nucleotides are TGTGCCAGCAAATGGCGGACTAGCGGGGGGGCTTCGGAGACCCAGTACTTC. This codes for CASKWRTSGGASETQYF.

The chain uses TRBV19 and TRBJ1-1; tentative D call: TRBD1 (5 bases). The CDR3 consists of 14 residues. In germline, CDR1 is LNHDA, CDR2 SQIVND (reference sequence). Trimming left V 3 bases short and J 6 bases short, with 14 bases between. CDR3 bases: TGTGCCAGTAGTATCAGGGCGGGACGCTCTGAAGCTTTCTTT. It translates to CASSIRAGRSEAFF.

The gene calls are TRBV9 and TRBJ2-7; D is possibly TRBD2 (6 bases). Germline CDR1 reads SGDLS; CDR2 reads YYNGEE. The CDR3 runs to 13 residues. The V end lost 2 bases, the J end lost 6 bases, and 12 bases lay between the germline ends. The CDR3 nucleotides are TGTGCCAGCAGCGTTCTCCTGGGGGGCGAGCAGTACTTC. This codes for CASSVLLGGEQYF.

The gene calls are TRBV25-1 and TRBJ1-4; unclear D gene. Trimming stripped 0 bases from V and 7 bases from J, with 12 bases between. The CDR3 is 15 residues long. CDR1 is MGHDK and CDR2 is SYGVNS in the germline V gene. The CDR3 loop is CASSEYGTSGEKLFF. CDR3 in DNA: TGTGCCAGCAGTGAATATGGCACCTCGGGTGAAAAACTGTTTTTT.

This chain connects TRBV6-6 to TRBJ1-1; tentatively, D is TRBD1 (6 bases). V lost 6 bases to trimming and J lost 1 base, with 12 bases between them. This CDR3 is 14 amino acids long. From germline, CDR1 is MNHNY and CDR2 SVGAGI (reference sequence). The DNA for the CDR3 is TGTGCCAGCAGGAACCGGGACACGAACACTGAAGCTTTCTTT. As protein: CASRNRDTNTEAFF.

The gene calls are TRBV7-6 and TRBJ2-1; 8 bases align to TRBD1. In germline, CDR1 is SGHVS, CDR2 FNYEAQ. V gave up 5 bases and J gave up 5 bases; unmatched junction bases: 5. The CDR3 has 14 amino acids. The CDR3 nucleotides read TGTGCCAGCAGCGTCCGGGACAGGCACAATGAGCAGTTCTTC. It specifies CASSVRDRHNEQFF.

CDR3 bases: TGCGCCAGCACCGAAGTCTACAGGGCTGGTGGCTACACCTTC. Protein: CASTEVYRAGGYTF. The chain combines TRBV5-1 with TRBJ1-2, with a weak D call TRBD1 (6 bases). This CDR3 spans 14 amino acids. The ends were cut back, 6 bases at V and 7 bases at J, with 19 bases in the middle. From germline, CDR1 is SGHRS and CDR2 YFSETQ.

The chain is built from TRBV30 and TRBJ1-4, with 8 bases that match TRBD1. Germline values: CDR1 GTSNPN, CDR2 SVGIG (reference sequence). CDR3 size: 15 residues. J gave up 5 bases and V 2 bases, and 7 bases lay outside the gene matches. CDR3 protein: CAWSPGQGENEKLFF. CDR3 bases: TGTGCCTGGAGTCCTGGACAGGGTGAAAATGAAAAACTGTTTTTT.

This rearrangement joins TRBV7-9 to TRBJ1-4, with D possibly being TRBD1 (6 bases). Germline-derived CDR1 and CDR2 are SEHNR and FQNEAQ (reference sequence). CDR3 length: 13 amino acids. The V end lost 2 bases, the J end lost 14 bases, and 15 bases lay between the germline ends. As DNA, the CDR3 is TGTGCCAGCAGCTTAATCAACAGGGAAGGGCTGTTTTTT. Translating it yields CASSLINREGLFF.

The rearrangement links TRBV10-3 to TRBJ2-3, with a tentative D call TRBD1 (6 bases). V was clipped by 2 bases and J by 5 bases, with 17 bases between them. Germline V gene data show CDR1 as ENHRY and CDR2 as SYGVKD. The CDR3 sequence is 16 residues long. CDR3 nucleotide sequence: TGTGCCATCAGTGAGCGCCACAGGGATGGAGTAGATACGCAGTATTTT. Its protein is CAISERHRDGVDTQYF.

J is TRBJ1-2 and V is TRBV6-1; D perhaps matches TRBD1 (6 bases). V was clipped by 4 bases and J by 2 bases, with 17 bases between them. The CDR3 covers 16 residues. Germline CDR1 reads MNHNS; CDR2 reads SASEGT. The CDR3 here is CASSVGEGGTNYGYTF. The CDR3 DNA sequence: TGTGCCAGCAGTGTCGGCGAGGGGGGGACCAACTATGGCTACACCTTC.

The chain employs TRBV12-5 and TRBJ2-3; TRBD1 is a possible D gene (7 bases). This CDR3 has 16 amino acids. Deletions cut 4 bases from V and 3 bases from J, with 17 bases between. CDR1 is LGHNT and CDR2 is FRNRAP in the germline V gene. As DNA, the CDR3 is TGTGCTAGTGGTTCACCAGACAGGGAGGCGACAGATACGCAGTATTTT. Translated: CASGSPDREATDTQYF.

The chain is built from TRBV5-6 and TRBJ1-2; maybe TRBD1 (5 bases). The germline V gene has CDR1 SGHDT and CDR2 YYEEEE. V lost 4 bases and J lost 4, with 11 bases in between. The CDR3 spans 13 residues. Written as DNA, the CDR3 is TGTGCCAGCAGCCCGGGGGGGGGCTATGGCTACACCTTC. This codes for CASSPGGGYGYTF.

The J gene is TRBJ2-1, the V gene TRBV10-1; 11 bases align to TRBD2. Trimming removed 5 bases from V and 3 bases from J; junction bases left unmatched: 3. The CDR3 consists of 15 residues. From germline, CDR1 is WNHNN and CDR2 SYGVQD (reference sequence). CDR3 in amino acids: CASSQLAGDYNEQFF. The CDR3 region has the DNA TGCGCCAGCAGTCAACTAGCGGGAGACTACAATGAGCAGTTCTTC.

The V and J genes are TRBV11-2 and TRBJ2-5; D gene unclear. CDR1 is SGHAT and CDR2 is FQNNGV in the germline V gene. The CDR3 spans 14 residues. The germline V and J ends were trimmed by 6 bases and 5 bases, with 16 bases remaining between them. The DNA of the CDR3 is TGTGCCAGCAGACGAACTCTAGGAAGCGAGACCCAGTACTTC. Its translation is CASRRTLGSETQYF.

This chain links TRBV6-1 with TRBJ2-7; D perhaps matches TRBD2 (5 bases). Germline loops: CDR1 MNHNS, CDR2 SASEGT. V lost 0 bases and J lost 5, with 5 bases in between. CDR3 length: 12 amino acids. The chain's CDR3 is CASSEAGDEQYF. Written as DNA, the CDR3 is TGTGCCAGCAGTGAAGCCGGGGACGAGCAGTACTTC.

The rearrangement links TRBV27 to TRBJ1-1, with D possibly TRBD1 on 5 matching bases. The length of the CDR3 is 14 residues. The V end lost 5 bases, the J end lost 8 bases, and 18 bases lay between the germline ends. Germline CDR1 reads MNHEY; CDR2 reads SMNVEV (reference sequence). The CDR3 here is CASSLQTDGGEAFF. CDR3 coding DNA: TGTGCCAGCAGTCTACAGACCGACGGGGGAGAAGCTTTCTTT.

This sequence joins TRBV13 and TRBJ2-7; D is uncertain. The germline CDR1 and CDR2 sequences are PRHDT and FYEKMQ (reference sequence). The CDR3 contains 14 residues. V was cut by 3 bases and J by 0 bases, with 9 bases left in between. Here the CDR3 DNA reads TGTGCCAGCAGCTTCTCCTCGAGCTCCTACGAGCAGTACTTC. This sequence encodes CASSFSSSSYEQYF.

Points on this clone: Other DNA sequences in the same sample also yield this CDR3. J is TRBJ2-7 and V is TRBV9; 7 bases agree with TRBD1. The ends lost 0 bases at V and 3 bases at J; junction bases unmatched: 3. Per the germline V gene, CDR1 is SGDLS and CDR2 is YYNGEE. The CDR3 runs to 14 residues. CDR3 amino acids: CASSVGGQIYEQYF. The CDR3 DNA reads TGTGCCAGCAGCGTAGGGGGACAGATCTACGAGCAGTACTTC. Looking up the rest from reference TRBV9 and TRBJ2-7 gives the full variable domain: DSGVTQTPKHLITATGQRVTLRCSPRSGDLSVYWYQQSLDQGLQFLIQYYNGEERAKGNILERFSAQQFPDLHSELNLSSLELGDSALYFCASSVGGQIYEQYFGPGTRLTVT.

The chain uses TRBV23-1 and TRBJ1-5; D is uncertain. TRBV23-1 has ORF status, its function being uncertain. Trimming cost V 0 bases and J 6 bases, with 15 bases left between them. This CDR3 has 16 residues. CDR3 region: CASSQSWTLLAQPQHF. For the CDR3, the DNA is TGCGCCAGCAGTCAATCGTGGACTTTACTCGCTCAGCCCCAGCATTTT.

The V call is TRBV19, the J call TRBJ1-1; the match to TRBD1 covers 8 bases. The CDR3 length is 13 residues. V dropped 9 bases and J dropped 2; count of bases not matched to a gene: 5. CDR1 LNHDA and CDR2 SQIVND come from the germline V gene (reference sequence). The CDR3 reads CASKGQVNTEAFF. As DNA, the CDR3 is TGTGCCAGCAAGGGACAGGTCAACACTGAAGCTTTCTTT.

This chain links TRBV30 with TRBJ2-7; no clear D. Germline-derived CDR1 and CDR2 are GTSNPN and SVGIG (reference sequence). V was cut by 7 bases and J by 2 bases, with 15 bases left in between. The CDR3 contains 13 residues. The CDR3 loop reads CASTSDWAYEQYF. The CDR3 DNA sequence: TGTGCCTCAACTTCAGACTGGGCCTACGAGCAGTACTTC.

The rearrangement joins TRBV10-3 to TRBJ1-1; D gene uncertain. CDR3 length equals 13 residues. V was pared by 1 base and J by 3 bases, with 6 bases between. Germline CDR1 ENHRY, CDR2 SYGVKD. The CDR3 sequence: CAISELGDTEAFF. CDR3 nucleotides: TGTGCCATCAGTGAGTTGGGCGACACTGAAGCTTTCTTT.

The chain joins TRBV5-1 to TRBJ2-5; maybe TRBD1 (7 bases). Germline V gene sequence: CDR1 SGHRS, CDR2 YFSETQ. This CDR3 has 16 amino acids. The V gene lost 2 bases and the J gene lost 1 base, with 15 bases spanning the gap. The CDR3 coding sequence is TGCGCCAGCAGCTTCAAGGCAGGGGGGATCCAAGAGACCCAGTACTTC. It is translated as CASSFKAGGIQETQYF.

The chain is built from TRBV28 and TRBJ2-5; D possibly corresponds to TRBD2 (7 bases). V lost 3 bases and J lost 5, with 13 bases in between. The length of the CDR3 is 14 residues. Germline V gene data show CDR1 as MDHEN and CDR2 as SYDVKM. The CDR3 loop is CASSFRGGSETQYF. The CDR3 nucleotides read TGTGCCAGCAGTTTCAGGGGAGGGTCGGAGACCCAGTACTTC.